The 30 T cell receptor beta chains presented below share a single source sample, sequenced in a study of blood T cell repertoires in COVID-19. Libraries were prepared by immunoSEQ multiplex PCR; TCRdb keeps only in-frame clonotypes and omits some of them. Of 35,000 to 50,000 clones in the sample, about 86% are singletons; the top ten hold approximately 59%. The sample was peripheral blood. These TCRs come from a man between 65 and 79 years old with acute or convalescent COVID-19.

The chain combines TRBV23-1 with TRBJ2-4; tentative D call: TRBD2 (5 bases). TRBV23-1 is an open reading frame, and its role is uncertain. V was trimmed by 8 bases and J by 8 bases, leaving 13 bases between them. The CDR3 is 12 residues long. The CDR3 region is CASFGVYDIQYF. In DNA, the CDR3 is TGCGCCAGCTTCGGGGTTTATGACATTCAGTACTTC.

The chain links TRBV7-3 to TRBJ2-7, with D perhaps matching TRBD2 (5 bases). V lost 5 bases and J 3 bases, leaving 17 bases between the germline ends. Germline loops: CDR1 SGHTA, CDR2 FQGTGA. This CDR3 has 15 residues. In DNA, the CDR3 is TGTGCCAGCAGCCTAGATGGTGGACTCCTCTACGAGCAGTACTTC. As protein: CASSLDGGLLYEQYF.

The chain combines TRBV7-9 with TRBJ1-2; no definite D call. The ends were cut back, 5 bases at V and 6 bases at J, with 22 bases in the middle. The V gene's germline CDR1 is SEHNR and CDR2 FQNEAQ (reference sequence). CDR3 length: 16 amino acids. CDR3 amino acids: CASSPRWTGWEDGYTF. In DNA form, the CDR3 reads TGTGCCAGCAGCCCCCGTTGGACGGGCTGGGAGGATGGCTACACCTTC.

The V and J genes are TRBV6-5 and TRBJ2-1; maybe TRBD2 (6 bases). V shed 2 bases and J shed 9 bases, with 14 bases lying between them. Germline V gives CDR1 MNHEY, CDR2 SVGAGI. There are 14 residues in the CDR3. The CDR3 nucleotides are TGTGCCAGCAGTTACCGGAGGGATTGGGGTGAGCAGTTCTTC. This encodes CASSYRRDWGEQFF.

DNA for the CDR3: TGTGCCAGCAGCTTGGATCAGGGGAATTCACCCCTCCACTTT. Its protein product is CASSLDQGNSPLHF. This chain uses TRBV5-4 with TRBJ1-6; tentatively, D is TRBD1 (6 bases). Germline CDR1 and CDR2: SGHNT and YYREEE (reference sequence). The CDR3 extends over 14 amino acids. V shed 0 bases and J shed 7 bases, with 8 bases lying between them.

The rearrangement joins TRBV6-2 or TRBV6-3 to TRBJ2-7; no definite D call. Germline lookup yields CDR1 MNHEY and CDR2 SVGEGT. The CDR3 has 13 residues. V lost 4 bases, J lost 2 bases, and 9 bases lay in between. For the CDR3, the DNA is TGTGCCAGCAGTTTTTCCTACCCCTACGAGCAGTACTTC. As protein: CASSFSYPYEQYF.

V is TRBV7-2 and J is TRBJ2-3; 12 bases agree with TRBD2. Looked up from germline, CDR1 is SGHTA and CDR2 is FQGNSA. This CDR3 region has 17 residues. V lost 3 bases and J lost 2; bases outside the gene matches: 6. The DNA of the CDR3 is TGTGCCAGCAGCTTTGGACTAGCGGGACCATACACAGATACGCAGTATTTT. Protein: CASSFGLAGPYTDTQYF. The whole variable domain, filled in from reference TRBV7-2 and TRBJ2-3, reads GAGVSQSPSNKVTEKGKDVELRCDPISGHTALYWYRQSLGQGLEFLIYFQGNSAPDKSGLPSDRFSAERTGGSVSTLTIQRTQQEDSAVYLCASSFGLAGPYTDTQYFGPGTRLTVL.

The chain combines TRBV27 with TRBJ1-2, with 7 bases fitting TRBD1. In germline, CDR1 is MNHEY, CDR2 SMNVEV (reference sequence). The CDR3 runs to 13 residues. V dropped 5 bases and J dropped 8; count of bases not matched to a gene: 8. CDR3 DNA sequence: TGTGCCAGCAGTCTACAGGGGCGCATCGGCTACACCTTC. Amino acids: CASSLQGRIGYTF.

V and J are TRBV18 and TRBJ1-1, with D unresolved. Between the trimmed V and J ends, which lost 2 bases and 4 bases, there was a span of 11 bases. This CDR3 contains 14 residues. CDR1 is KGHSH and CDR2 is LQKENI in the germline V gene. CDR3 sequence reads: CASSPGGLGTEAFF. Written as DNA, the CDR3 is TGTGCCAGCTCACCAGGCGGGCTAGGCACTGAAGCTTTCTTT.

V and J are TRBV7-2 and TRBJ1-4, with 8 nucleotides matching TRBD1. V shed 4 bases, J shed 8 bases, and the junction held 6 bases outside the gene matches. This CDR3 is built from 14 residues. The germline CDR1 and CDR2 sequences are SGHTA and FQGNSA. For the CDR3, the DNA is TGTGCCAGCAGCTCCGGACAGGGAAAGGAAAAACTGTTTTTT. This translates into CASSSGQGKEKLFF.

CDR3 bases: TGTGCCAGCGGGTACAGGGGGCCCGACGAGCAGTACTTC. It translates to CASGYRGPDEQYF. The J gene is TRBJ2-7, the V gene TRBV6-5; the match to TRBD1 covers 9 bases. V shed 8 bases and J 5 bases; nucleotides not matched to a gene: 7. This CDR3 is built from 13 residues. Per germline, CDR1 MNHEY and CDR2 SVGAGI.

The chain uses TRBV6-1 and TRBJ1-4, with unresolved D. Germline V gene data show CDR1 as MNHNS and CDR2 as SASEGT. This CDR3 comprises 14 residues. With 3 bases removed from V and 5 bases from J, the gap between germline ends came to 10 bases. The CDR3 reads CASSEGPVNEKLFF. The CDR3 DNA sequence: TGTGCCAGCAGTGAGGGCCCGGTCAATGAAAAACTGTTTTTT.

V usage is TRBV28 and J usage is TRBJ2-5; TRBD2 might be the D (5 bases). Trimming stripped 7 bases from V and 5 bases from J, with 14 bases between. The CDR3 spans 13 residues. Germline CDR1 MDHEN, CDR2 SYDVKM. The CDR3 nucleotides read TGTGCCAGCATTGCTCGGGGATGGGAGACCCAGTACTTC. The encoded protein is CASIARGWETQYF.

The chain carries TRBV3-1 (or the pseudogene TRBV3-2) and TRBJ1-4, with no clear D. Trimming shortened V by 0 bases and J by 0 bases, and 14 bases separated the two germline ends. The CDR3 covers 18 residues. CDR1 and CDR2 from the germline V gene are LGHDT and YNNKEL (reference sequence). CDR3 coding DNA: TGTGCCAGCAGCCAAGATCGGAGGACCAAAGCAACTAATGAAAAACTGTTTTTT. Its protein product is CASSQDRRTKATNEKLFF.

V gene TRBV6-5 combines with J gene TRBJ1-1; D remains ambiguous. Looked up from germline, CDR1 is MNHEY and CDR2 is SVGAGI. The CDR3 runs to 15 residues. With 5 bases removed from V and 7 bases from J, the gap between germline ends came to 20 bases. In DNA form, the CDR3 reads TGTGCCAGCAGTCCCCCCTTGGGCGTTCTCGGTGAAGCTTTCTTT. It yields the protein CASSPPLGVLGEAFF.

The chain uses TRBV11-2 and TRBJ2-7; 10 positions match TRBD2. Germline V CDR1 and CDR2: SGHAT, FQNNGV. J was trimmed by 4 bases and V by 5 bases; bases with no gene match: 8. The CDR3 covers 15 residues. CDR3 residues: CASSLEREGWYEQYF. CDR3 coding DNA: TGTGCCAGCAGCCTGGAGCGGGAGGGTTGGTACGAGCAGTACTTC.

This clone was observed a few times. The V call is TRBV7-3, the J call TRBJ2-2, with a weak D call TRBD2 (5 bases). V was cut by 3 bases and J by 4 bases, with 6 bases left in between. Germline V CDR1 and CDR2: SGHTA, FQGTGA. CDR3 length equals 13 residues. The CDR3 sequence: CASSFTSTGELFF. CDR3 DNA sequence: TGTGCCAGCAGCTTTACTAGCACCGGGGAGCTGTTTTTT. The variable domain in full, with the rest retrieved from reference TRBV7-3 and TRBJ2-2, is GAGVSQTPSNKVTEKGKYVELRCDPISGHTALYWYRQSLGQGPEFLIYFQGTGAADDSGLPNDRFFAVRPEGSVSTLKIQRTERGDSAVYLCASSFTSTGELFFGEGSRLTVL.

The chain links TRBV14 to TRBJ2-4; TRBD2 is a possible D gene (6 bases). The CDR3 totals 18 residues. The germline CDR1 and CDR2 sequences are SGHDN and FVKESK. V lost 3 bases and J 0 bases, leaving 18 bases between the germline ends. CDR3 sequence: CASSQTSLRELAKNIQYF. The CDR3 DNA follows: TGTGCCAGCAGCCAGACCTCTTTGCGGGAATTAGCCAAAAACATTCAGTACTTC. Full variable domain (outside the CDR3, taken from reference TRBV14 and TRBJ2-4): EAGVTQFPSHSVIEKGQTVTLRCDPISGHDNLYWYRRVMGKEIKFLLHFVKESKQDESGMPNNRFLAERTGGTYSTLKVQPAELEDSGVYFCASSQTSLRELAKNIQYFGAGTRLSVL.

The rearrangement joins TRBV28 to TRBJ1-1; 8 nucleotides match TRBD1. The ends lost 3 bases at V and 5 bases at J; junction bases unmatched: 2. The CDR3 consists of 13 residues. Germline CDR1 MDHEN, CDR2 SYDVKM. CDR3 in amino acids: CASSFRGLTEAFF. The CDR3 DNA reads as TGTGCCAGCAGTTTCAGGGGGCTTACTGAAGCTTTCTTT. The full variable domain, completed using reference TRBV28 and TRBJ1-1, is DVKVTQSSRYLVKRTGEKVFLECVQDMDHENMFWYRQDPGLGLRLIYFSYDVKMKEKGDIPEGYSVSREKKERFSLILESASTNQTSMYLCASSFRGLTEAFFGQGTRLTVV.

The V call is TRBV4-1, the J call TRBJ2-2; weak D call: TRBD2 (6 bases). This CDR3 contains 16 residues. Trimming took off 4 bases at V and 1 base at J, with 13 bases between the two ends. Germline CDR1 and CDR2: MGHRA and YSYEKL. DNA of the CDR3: TGCGCCAGCAGCCTTATGGGGGGAGTGAACACCGGGGAGCTGTTTTTT. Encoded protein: CASSLMGGVNTGELFF.

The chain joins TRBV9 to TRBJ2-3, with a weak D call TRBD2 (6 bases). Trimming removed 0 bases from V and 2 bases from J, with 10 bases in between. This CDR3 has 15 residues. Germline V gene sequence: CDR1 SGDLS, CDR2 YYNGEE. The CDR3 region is CASSVVGGDTDTQYF. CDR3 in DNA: TGTGCCAGCAGCGTAGTGGGGGGAGACACAGATACGCAGTATTTT.

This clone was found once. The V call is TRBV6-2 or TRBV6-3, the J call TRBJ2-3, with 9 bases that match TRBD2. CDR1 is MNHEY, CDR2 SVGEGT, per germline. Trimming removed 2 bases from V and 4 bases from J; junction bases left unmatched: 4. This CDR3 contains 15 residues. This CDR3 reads CASSYMGLASDTQYF. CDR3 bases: TGTGCCAGCAGTTACATGGGACTAGCTTCAGATACGCAGTATTTT.

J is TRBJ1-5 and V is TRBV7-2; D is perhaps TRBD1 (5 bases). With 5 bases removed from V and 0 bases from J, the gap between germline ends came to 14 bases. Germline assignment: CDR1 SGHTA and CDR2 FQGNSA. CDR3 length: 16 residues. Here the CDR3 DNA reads TGTGCCAGCAGCCCCTTGGGACTAAGTAGCAATCAGCCCCAGCATTTT. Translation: CASSPLGLSSNQPQHF.

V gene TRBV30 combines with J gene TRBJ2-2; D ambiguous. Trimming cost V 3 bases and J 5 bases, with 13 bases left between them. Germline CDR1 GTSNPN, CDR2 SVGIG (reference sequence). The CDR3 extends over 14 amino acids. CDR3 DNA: TGTGCCTGGAGCGTCAGTCTGCGGACCGGGGAGCTGTTTTTT. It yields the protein CAWSVSLRTGELFF.

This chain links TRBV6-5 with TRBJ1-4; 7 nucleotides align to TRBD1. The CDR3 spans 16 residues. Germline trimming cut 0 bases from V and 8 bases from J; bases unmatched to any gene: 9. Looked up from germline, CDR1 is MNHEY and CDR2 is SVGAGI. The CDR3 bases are TGTGCCAGCAGTTACTCACCAGGGGGGATTGGGGAAAAACTGTTTTTT. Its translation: CASSYSPGGIGEKLFF.

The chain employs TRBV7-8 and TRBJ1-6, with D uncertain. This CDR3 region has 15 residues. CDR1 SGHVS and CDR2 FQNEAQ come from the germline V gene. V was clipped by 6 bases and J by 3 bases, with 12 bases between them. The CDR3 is CASSPGGFYNSPLHF. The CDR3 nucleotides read TGTGCCAGCAGTCCGGGAGGGTTCTATAATTCACCCCTCCACTTT.

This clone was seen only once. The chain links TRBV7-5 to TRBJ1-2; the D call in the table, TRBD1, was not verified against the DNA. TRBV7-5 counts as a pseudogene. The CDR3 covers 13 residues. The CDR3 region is CARSFRPPHGYTF. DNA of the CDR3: TGTGCCAGAAGCTTCAGGCCACCCCATGGCTACACCTTC.

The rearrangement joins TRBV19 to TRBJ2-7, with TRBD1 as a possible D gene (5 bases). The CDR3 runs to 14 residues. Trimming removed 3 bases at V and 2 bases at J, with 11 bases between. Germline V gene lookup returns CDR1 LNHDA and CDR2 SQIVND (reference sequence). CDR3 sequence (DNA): TGTGCCAGTAGTATCTCTGGGGCCGCCTACGAGCAGTACTTC. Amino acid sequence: CASSISGAAYEQYF.

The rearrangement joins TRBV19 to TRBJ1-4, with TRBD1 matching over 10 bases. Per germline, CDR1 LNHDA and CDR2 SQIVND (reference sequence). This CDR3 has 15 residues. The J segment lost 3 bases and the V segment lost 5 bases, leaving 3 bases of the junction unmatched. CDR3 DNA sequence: TGTGCCAGTAGTGGACAGGGGGGAGCTAATGAAAAACTGTTTTTT. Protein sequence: CASSGQGGANEKLFF.

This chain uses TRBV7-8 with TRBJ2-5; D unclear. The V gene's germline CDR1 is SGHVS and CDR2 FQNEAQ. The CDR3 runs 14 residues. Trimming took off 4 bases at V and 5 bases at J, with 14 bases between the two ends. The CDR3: CASSYQPSRETQYF. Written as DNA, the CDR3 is TGTGCCAGCAGCTACCAACCCTCCCGGGAGACCCAGTACTTC.